The T cell receptor beta chain under discussion was sequenced for a study of CD4 T cell repertoires and nickel (TCRdb year 2020). About this clonotype itself: It lacks a known antigen. No base qualities exist here, and no much larger clone lies one base off it.

Receptors were amplified or captured by RT-PCR. The instrument was an Illumina MiSeq. TCRdb reran the public reads through fastp at Q25 and MiXCR, keeping productive beta chains. Rows with a matching CDR3 protein are joined into one entry that keeps the most common DNA and genes. This sample comprises about 330 distinct CDR3 sequences, around three quarters of them detected only once. The ten largest clones represent 17% of the sample. This TCR derives from a human donor in a nickel allergy study, with or without nickel allergy (not recorded which). It is not recorded whether this sample comes from one donor or several. The sequencing sample was made of CD4+ T cells from blood, not recorded whether cultured.

The CDR3 corresponds to CASSSSGSADEQFF. The nucleotides read TGCGCCAGCAGCTCTAGCGGGAGTGCGGATGAGCAGTTCTTC. Recombination connected TRBV5-1 to TRBJ2-1, and TRBD2 matches 10 of the central bases. CDR1 and CDR2 are read off the germline V gene as SGHRS and YFSETQ. V lost 3 bases and J lost 8 bases, and the count of bases not matched to a germline gene is 5. From the cysteine up to the phenylalanine, the CDR3 has a length of 14 residues. The read is trimmed to its CDR3 DNA, 42 bases read in frame from base 1. When the CDR3 is completed using the reference TRBV5-1 and TRBJ2-1 genes on either side, the full variable domain is KAGVTQTPRYLIKTRGQQVTLSCSPISGHRSVSWYQQTPGQGLQFLFEYFSETQRNKGNFPGRFSGRQFSNSRSEMNVSTLELGDSALYLCASSSSGSADEQFFGPGTRLTVL.